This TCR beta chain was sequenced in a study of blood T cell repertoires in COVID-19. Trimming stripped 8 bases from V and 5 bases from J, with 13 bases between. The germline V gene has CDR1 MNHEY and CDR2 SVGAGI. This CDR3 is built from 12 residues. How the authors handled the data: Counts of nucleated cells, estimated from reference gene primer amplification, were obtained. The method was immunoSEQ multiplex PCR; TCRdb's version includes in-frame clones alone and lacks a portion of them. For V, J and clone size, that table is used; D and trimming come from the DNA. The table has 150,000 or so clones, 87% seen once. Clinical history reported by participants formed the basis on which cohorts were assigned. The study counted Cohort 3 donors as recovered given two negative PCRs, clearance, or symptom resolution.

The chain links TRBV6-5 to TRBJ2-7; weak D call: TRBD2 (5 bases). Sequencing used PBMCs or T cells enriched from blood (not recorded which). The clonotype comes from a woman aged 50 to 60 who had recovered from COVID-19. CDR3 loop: CASLGSPDEQYF. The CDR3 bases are TGTGCCAGCTTGGGGAGTCCGGACGAGCAGTACTTC.